This T cell receptor beta chain is drawn from a study of T cell changes during pregnancy in multiple sclerosis. Produced via immunoSEQ multiplex PCR; TCRdb's table is partial and in-frame only. This sample has 55,000 to 65,000 clones, with 90% to 95% found just once. This CDR3 spans 18 amino acids. Trimming stripped 0 bases from V and 0 bases from J, with 12 bases between. Germline CDR1 reads LGHNA; CDR2 reads YNFKEQ. This TCR was sampled from a female donor with multiple sclerosis, enrolled in a pregnancy study. This chain uses TRBV4-2 with TRBJ2-6; a weak D match, TRBD2 (6 bases). Sequenced material: peripheral blood, taken in the first trimester of pregnancy. CDR3 nucleotide sequence: TGTGCCAGCAGCCAAGAGGGGGGAATGGGCTCTGGGGCCAACGTCCTGACTTTC. The encoded protein is CASSQEGGMGSGANVLTF.